The subject of this entry is one T cell receptor beta chain. Its antigen is still unknown. The data derive from a study of cytomegalovirus exposure and HLA in healthy donors. Study-level points and caveats: Prediction of most subjects' HLA-A and HLA-B alleles by TCR beta sequences was reportedly accurate. It was only CMV serostatus that was available as immune exposure information. Relative to the approximately 680-donor mean, N-insertions were reportedly fewer in an Asian-associated ancestry cluster in a later analysis. Some V segments, TRBV6-2 and TRBV6-3 among them, were indistinguishable and were therefore excluded.

Germline-derived CDR1 and CDR2 are MNHEY and SMNVEV (reference sequence). This CDR3 is built from 13 residues. V was clipped by 2 bases and J by 5 bases, with 7 bases between them. It was with 60 Vbeta and 13 Jbeta primers that the PCR ran. Sequencing used immunoSEQ multiplex PCR; TCRdb keeps in-frame clones, though not all of them. The sample totals tens of thousands of clones; its top ten clones hold 2.7%. The sample consisted of PBMCs. This TCR came from a man between 40 and 49 years old in good health and CMV-seronegative. This chain uses TRBV27 with TRBJ2-1; D is undetermined. In DNA form, the CDR3 reads TGTGCCAGCAGTTTAATCTTAGACAATGAGCAGTTCTTC. Its protein is CASSLILDNEQFF.